This T cell receptor (beta chain) was captured by sequencing in a study of PD-L1 blockade in urothelial cancer. Study in general: Atezolizumab, begun by patients in the mid-2010s, was given at 1,200 mg intravenously every 3 weeks. Analyzed time points were 3 weeks (second dose) and 6 weeks after therapy began. Blood-derived samples held a median around 130,000 T cells.

Documented time point: peripheral blood 6 weeks after treatment start. This clone was seen a single time. Germline CDR1 MGHDK, CDR2 SYGVNS. V was cut by 0 bases and J by 8 bases, with 13 bases left in between. CDR3 length equals 15 residues. The method was immunoSEQ multiplex PCR; TCRdb's version includes in-frame clones alone and lacks a portion of them. This table has about 76,000 clones, approximately 90% appearing once. The chain combines TRBV25-1 with TRBJ1-4; D possibly corresponds to TRBD1 (5 bases). Material: PBMCs, obtained around atezolizumab (anti-PD-L1) treatment. This TCR derives from a woman older than 75 with urothelial cancer. CDR3 DNA sequence: TGTGCCAGCAGTGAATATCGCGGGGGGGGAGAAAAACTGTTTTTT. Translated: CASSEYRGGGEKLFF. Filled out from reference TRBV25-1 and TRBJ1-4, the complete variable domain reads EADIYQTPRYLVIGTGKKITLECSQTMGHDKMYWYQQDPGMELHLIHYSYGVNSTEKGDLSSESTVSRIRTEHFPLTLESARPSHTSQYLCASSEYRGGGEKLFFGSGTQLSVL.